This TCR beta chain was documented in a study of blood T cell repertoires in COVID-19. Study as a whole: COVID-19 samples from acute and convalescent phases originated in the United States, Italy and Spain. Nucleic acid was either cDNA or gDNA, and it came from T cells, B-cell-depleted T cells, or PBMCs.

The repertoire was sequenced with immunoSEQ multiplex PCR; TCRdb's copy has only in-frame clones and lacks some. The sample yields tens of thousands of clones, roughly four fifths seen once. This clone has a handful of counts. This CDR3 spans 13 amino acids. Germline lookup yields CDR1 KGHDR and CDR2 SFDVKD. Between the trimmed V and J ends, which lost 4 bases and 5 bases, there was a span of 10 bases. The chain is built from TRBV24-1 and TRBJ1-2; D remains ambiguous. Sequencing input: peripheral blood. This sequence was found in a man aged 55 to 69 with acute or convalescent COVID-19. CDR3: CATSDWGGYGYTF. The CDR3 bases are TGTGCCACCAGTGACTGGGGAGGGTATGGCTACACCTTC.